These T cell receptor beta chains were read from a single sample in a study of blood T cells in healthy people across ages. MiXCR, run by TCRdb on the 5' RACE reads, gives a single entry per CDR3 protein. The sample carries hundreds of thousands of distinct CDR3 sequences, roughly half recorded once. The source material was blood. The receptors originated from a woman older than 75 in good health. Both conserved end residues are trimmed from each CDR3. Each record gives: V gene, CDR3 protein.

TRBV2 | ASRGAGTSTDTQY
TRBV20-1 | SVPVQEYNEQF
TRBV5-1 | ASSFDQGRQPQH
TRBV7-9 | ASSWDNTEAF
TRBV5-1 | ASSLGQINYGYT
TRBV10-3 | ATDPGLAVNEQF
TRBV29-1 | SVDGGRANTGELF
TRBV3-1 | ASSQSRSPTDTQY
TRBV2 | ASTRDQKETQY
TRBV7-2 | ASAPLDRTGYT
TRBV24-1 | ATSGPGLIQETQY
TRBV6-5 | ASSYSGVGRYQETQY
TRBV25-1 | ASSEGGTGGSLYGYT
TRBV29-1 | SVETSGRFYSYNEQF
TRBV28 | ASRGSGLGETQY
TRBV12-3/TRBV12-4 | ASSFSGRGEGELF
TRBV7-2 | ASSFVGNTIY
TRBV2 | ASSENGLVTSNEQY
TRBV30 | AWSIQSGANVLT
TRBV4-2 | ASSQEGDLAGYTQY
TRBV7-3 | ASSLGKNSPLH
TRBV3-1 | ASSYRRDFLNEQY
TRBV6-5 | ASSRPPGGQQY
TRBV6-6 | ASVQLESQF
TRBV6-4 | ASSDWGGSNEQF
TRBV10-1 | ASSRTASYEQY
TRBV18 | ASSPAETTDGYT
TRBV9 | ASNAQGLDEQY
TRBV12-3/TRBV12-4 | ASSLPGLGNQPQH
TRBV2 | ASFRGTNNSSLH
TRBV2 | ASIGGDGGFYGYT
TRBV29-1 | SVGASSSEQY
TRBV12-3/TRBV12-4 | ASSLGTSGNSYNEQF
TRBV4-2 | ASSQDLAGWGSPLH
TRBV25-1 | ASSGRGLAKNIQY
TRBV6-5 | ASSFLAPNTGELF
TRBV11-2 | ASSLGVGMDYNEQF
TRBV5-1 | ASSSGPTWAYEQY
TRBV5-5 | ASSLDTVGPDTQY
TRBV20-1 | SAPAGLAGEGVANEQF
TRBV2 | ASSGTGGAEAF
TRBV4-1 | ASSQEPMPSRNEQY
TRBV12-3/TRBV12-4 | ASSLPQSLAKDIQY
TRBV20-1 | SARREGFDGNQPQH
TRBV18 | ASSPPSSETQY
TRBV7-2 | ASSLEGLSYNEQF
TRBV20-1 | SARDPVAGNEQF
TRBV20-1 | SARELAAVPYEQY
TRBV5-6 | ASSLAYSSYEQY
TRBV6-2/TRBV6-3 | ASSTGLIRGNEQF
TRBV4-2 | ASSQEPVPSSYNEQF